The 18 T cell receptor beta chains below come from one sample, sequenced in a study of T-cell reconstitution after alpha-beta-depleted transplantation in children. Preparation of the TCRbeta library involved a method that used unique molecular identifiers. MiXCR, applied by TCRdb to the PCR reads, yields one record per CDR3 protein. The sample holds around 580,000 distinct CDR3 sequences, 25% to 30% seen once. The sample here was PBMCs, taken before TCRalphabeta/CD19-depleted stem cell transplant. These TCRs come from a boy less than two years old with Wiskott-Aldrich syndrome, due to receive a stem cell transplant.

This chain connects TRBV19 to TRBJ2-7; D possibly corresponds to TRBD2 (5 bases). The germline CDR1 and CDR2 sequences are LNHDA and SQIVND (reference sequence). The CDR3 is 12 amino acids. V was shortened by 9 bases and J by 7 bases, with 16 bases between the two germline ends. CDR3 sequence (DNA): TGTGCCAGCCGGGATGGGAGAGGAGAGCAGTACTTC. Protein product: CASRDGRGEQYF.

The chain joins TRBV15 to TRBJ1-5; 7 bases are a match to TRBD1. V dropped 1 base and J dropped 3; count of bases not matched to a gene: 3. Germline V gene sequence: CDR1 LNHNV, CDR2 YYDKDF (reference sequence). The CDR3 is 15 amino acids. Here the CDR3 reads CATSRVRGPNQPQHF. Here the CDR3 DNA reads TGTGCCACCAGCAGAGTGAGGGGGCCCAATCAGCCCCAGCATTTT. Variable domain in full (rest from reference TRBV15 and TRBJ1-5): DAMVIQNPRYQVTQFGKPVTLSCSQTLNHNVMYWYQQKSSQAPKLLFHYYDKDFNNEADTPDNFQSRRPNTSFCFLDIRSPGLGDTAMYLCATSRVRGPNQPQHFGDGTRLSIL.

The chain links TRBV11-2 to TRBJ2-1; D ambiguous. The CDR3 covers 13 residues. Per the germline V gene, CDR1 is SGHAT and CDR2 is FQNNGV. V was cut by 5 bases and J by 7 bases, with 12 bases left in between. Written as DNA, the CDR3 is TGTGCCAGCAGCACACGACGGTCGAATGAGCAGTTCTTC. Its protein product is CASSTRRSNEQFF.

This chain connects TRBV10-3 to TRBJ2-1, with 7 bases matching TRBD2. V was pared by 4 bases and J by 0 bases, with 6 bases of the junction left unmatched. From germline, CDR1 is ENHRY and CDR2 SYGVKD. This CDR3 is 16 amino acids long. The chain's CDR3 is CAISGLALSSYNEQFF. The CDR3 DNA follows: TGTGCCATCAGTGGACTAGCCTTGAGCTCCTACAATGAGCAGTTCTTC.

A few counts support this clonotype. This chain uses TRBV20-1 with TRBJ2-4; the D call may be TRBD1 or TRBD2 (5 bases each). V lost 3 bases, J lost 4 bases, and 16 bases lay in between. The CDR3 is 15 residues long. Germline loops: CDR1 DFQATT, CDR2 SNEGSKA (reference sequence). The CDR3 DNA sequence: TGCAGTGCTAGGGGTGGTTGGGACGTAAAAAACATTCAGTACTTC. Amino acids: CSARGGWDVKNIQYF.

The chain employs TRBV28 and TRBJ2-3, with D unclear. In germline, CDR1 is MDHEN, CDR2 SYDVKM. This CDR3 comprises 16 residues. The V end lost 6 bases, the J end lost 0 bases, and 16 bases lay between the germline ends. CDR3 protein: CASSPLPAQSTDTQYF. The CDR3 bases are TGTGCCAGCAGCCCCCTCCCAGCGCAGAGCACAGATACGCAGTATTTT.

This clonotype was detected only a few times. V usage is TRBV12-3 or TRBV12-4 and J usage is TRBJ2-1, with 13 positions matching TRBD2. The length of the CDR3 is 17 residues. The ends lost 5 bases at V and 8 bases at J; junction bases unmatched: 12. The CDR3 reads CASSLRTSGSTRHEQFF. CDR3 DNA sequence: TGTGCCAGCAGTCTCCGGACTAGCGGGAGTACTAGACATGAGCAGTTCTTC.

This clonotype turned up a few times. In DNA, the CDR3 is TGCGCCAGCAGCCGGCGGAGGAGCGGAGGCCAAGAGACCCAGTACTTC. The encoded protein is CASSRRRSGGQETQYF. The chain combines TRBV5-1 with TRBJ2-5; tentative D call: TRBD2 (5 bases). The CDR3 runs 16 residues. Germline V gene data show CDR1 as SGHRS and CDR2 as YFSETQ. V was shortened by 4 bases and J by 1 base, with 17 bases between the two germline ends.

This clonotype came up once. The CDR3 is CASSSTIPVNQPQHF. CDR3 in DNA: TGTGCCAGCAGCTCGACAATTCCTGTCAATCAGCCCCAGCATTTT. The J gene is TRBJ1-5, the V gene TRBV6-1; D unclear. V dropped 6 bases and J dropped 3 bases, with 15 bases sitting between them. The V gene's germline CDR1 is MNHNS and CDR2 SASEGT. The CDR3 runs to 15 residues.

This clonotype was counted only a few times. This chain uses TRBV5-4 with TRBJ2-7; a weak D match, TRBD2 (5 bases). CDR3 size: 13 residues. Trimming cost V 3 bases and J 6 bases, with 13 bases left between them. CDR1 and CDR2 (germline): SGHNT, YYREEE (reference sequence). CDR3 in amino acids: CASSSLDTGEQYF. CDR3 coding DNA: TGTGCCAGCAGCTCACTAGATACCGGCGAGCAGTACTTC. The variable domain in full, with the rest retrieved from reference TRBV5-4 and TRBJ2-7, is ETGVTQSPTHLIKTRGQQVTLRCSSQSGHNTVSWYQQALGQGPQFIFQYYREEENGRGNFPPRFSGLQFPNYSSELNVNALELDDSALYLCASSSLDTGEQYFGPGTRLTVT.

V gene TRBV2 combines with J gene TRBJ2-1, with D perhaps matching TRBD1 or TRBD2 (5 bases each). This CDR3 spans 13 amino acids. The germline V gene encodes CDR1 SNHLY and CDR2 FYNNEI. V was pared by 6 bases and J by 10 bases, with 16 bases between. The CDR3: CASSGTLWGEQFF. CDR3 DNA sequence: TGTGCCAGCAGCGGAACCCTTTGGGGGGAGCAGTTCTTC.

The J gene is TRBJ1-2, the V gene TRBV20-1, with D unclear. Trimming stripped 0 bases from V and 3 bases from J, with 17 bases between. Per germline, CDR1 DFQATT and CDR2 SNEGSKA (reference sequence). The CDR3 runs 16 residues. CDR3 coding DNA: TGCAGTGCTAGAGAGACTATTCCTCCTCATGACTATGGCTACACCTTC. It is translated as CSARETIPPHDYGYTF.

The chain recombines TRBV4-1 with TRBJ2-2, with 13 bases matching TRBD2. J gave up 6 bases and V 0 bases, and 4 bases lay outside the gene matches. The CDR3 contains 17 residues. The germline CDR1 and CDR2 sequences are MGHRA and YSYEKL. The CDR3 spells CASSQDAGLAGPGELFF. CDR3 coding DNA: TGCGCCAGCAGCCAAGATGCGGGACTAGCGGGGCCCGGGGAGCTGTTTTTT.

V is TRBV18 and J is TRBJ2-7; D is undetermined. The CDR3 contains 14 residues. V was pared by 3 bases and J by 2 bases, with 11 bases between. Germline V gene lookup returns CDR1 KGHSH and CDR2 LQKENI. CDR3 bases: TGTGCCAGCTCACCTAACGTAAGCCCCTACGAGCAGTACTTC. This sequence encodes CASSPNVSPYEQYF.

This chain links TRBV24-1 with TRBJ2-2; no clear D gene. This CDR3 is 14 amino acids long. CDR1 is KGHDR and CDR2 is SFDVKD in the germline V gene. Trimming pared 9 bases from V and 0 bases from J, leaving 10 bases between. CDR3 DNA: TGTGCCACCGGCCGGGCCGCGAACACCGGGGAGCTGTTTTTT. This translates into CATGRAANTGELFF.

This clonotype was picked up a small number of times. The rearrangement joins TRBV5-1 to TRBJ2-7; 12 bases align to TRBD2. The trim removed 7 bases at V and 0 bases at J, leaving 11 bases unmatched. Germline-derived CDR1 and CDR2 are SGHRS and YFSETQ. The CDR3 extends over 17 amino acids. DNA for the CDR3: TGCGCCAGCCGACGCCTAGCGGGAGGGTCGAACTCCTACGAGCAGTACTTC. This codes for CASRRLAGGSNSYEQYF.

The CDR3 region has the DNA TGCGCCAGCAGCTTTAGTTCCGGGGGCAACTATGGCTACACCTTC. This translates into CASSFSSGGNYGYTF. The gene calls are TRBV5-1 and TRBJ1-2; D may be TRBD1 (6 bases). Germline V gene lookup returns CDR1 SGHRS and CDR2 YFSETQ. The CDR3 has 15 residues. The ends were cut back, 2 bases at V and 2 bases at J, with 13 bases in the middle.

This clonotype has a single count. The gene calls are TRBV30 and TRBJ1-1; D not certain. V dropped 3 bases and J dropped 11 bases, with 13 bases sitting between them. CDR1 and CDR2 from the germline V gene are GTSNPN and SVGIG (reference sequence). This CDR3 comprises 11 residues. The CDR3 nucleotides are TGTGCCTGGAGAATGGGAGGGCTGGCTTTCTTT. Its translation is CAWRMGGLAFF.